Reported below is one T cell receptor beta chain. TCRdb keeps only in-frame clones here, not all; method: immunoSEQ multiplex PCR. The table has about 67,000 clones, more than 85% seen once. This CDR3 has 16 residues. Germline V lookup: CDR1 MGHRA, CDR2 YSYEKL. The ends were cut back, 0 bases at V and 4 bases at J, with 15 bases in the middle. The data were obtained in a study of T cell changes during pregnancy in multiple sclerosis. The sequence came from a female donor with multiple sclerosis, enrolled in a pregnancy study. The J gene is TRBJ1-1, the V gene TRBV4-1; the D is unclear. The sample consisted of peripheral blood, taken in the first trimester of pregnancy. This CDR3 is CASSQDPSRGITEAFF. CDR3 coding DNA: TGCGCCAGCAGCCAAGATCCGAGTCGAGGGATCACTGAAGCTTTCTTT.